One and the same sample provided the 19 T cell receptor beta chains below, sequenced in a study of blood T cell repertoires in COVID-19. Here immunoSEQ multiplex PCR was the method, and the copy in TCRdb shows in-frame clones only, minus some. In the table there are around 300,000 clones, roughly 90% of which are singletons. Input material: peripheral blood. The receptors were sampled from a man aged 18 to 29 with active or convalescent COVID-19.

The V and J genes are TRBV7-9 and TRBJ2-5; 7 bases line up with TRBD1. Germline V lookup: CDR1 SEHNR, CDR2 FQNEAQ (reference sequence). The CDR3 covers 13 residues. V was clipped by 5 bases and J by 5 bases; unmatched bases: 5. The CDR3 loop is CASSATGLETQYF. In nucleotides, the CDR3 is TGTGCCAGCAGCGCGACAGGGTTGGAGACCCAGTACTTC.

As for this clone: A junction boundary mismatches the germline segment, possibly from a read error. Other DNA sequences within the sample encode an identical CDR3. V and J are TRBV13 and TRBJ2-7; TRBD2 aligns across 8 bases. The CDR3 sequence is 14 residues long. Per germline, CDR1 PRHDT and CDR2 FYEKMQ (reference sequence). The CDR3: CASSPGLVYGEQYF. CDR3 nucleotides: TGCGCCAGCAGCCCGGGACTAGTTTACGGCGAGCAGTACTTC.

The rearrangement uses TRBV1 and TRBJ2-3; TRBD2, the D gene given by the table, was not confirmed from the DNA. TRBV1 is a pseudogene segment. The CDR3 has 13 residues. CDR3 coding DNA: TGCACCAGCAGCCGTAAATCCACAGATACGCAGTATTTT. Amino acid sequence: CTSSRKSTDTQYF.

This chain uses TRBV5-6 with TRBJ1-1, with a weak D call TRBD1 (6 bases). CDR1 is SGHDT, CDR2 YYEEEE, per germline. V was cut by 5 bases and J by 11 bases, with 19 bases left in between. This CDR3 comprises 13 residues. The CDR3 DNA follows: TGTGCCAGCAGTACAGGGATTAGGGGAGAGGCTTTCTTT. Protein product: CASSTGIRGEAFF.

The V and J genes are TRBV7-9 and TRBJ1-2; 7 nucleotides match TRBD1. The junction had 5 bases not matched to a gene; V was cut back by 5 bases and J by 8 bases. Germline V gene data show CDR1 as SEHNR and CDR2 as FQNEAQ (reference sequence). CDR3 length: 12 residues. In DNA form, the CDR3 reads TGTGCCAGCAGCCCGGACAGGTGGGGCTACACCTTC. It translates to CASSPDRWGYTF.

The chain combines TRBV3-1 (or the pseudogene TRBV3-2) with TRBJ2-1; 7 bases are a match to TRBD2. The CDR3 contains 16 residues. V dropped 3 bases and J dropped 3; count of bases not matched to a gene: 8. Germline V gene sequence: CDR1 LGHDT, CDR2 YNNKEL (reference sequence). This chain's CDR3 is CASSHLGASGYNEQFF. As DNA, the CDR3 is TGTGCCAGCAGCCACTTAGGGGCTAGCGGCTACAATGAGCAGTTCTTC.

CDR3 loop: CAISGNGANEQFF. CDR3 DNA sequence: TGTGCCATCAGTGGTAATGGGGCCAATGAGCAGTTCTTC. This sequence joins TRBV10-3 and TRBJ2-1; the D gene is possibly TRBD1 (5 bases). Germline V gene lookup returns CDR1 ENHRY and CDR2 SYGVKD. This CDR3 is 13 amino acids long. V shed 4 bases and J shed 6 bases, with 10 bases lying between them.

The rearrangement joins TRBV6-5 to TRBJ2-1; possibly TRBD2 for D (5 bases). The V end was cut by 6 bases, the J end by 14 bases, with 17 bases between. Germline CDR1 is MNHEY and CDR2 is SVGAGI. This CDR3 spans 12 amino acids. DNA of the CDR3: TGTGCCAGCAGCTCGGCCGGGTCGCGGGAGTTCTTC. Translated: CASSSAGSREFF.

The CDR3 loop is CASSFWSGRSTGELFF. For the CDR3, the DNA is TGTGCCAGCAGCTTCTGGAGCGGGAGGTCCACCGGGGAGCTGTTTTTT. The gene calls are TRBV5-5 and TRBJ2-2; 9 positions agree with TRBD2. The CDR3 spans 16 residues. Unmatched junction bases numbered 6, after V lost 2 bases and J lost 4 bases. Per germline, CDR1 SGHKS and CDR2 YYEKEE (reference sequence).

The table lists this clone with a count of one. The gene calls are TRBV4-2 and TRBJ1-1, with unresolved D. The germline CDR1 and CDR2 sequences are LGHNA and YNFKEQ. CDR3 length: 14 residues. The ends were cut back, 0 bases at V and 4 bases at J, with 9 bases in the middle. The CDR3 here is CASSQDSGSTEAFF. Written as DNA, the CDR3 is TGTGCCAGCAGCCAAGATTCAGGAAGCACTGAAGCTTTCTTT.

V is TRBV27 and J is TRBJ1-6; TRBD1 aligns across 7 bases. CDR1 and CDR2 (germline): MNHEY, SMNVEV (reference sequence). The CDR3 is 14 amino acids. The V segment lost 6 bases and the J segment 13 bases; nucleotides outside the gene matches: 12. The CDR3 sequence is CASSLLGQGVPLHF. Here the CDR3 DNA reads TGTGCCAGCAGCCTACTGGGTCAGGGGGTCCCCCTCCACTTT.

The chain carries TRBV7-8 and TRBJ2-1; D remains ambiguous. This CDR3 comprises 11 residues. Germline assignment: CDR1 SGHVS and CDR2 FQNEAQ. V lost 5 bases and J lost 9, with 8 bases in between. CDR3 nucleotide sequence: TGTGCCAGCAGCCCCCTAGGTGAGCAGTTCTTC. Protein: CASSPLGEQFF.

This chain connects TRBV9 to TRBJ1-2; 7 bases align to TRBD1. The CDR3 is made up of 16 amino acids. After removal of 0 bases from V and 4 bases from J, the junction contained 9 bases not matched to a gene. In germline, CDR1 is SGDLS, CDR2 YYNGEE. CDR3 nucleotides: TGTGCCAGCAGCGTAGGAGGCCCAGGGGGTATCTATGGCTACACCTTC. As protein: CASSVGGPGGIYGYTF. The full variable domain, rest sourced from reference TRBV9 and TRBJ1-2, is DSGVTQTPKHLITATGQRVTLRCSPRSGDLSVYWYQQSLDQGLQFLIQYYNGEERAKGNILERFSAQQFPDLHSELNLSSLELGDSALYFCASSVGGPGGIYGYTFGSGTRLTVV.

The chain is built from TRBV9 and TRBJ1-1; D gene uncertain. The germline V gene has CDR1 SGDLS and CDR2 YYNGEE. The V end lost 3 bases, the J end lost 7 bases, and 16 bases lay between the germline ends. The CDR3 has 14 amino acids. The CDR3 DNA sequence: TGTGCCAGCAGCGCCCAGATGGAGGATGGTGAAGCTTTCTTT. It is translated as CASSAQMEDGEAFF.

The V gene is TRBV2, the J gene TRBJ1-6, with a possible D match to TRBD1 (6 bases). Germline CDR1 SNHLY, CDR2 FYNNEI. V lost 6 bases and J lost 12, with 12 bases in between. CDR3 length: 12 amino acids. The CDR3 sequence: CASRITRGPLHF. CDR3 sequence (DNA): TGTGCCAGCAGAATTACCAGGGGACCCCTCCACTTT.

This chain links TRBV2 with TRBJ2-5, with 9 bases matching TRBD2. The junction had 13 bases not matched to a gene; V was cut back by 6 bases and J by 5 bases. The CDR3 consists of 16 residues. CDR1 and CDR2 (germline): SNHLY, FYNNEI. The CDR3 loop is CASRTVKAGGLETQYF. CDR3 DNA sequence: TGTGCCAGCAGAACTGTGAAAGCGGGGGGCCTCGAGACCCAGTACTTC.

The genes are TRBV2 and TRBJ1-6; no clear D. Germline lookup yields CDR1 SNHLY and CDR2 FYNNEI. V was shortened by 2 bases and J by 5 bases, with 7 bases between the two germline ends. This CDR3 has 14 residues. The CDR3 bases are TGTGCCAGCAGTGAACGTCGGGATAATTCACCCCTCCACTTT. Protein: CASSERRDNSPLHF.

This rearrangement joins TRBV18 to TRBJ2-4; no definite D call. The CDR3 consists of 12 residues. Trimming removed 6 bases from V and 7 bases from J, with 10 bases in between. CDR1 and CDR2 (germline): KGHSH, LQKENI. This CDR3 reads CASSLLRNIQYF. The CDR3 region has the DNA TGTGCCAGCTCCCTTCTCAGGAACATTCAGTACTTC. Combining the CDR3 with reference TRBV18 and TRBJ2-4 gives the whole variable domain NAGVMQNPRHLVRRRGQEARLRCSPMKGHSHVYWYRQLPEEGLKFMVYLQKENIIDESGMPKERFSAEFPKEGPSILRIQQVVRGDSAAYFCASSLLRNIQYFGAGTRLSVL.

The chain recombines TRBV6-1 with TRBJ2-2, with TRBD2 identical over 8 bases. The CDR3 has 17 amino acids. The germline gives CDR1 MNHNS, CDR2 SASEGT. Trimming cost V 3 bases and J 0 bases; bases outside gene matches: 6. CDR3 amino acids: CASSDGGGLSNTGELFF. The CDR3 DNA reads TGTGCCAGCAGTGACGGGGGGGGCCTATCGAACACCGGGGAGCTGTTTTTT.